This T cell receptor beta chain was identified in a study of early T cells in non-severe SARS-CoV-2 infection (TCRdb year 2021). Broadly, across the study: Bulk RNA from unsorted whole blood was used for TCR sequencing, so alpha and beta chains could not be paired. The paper as a whole reports these results and caveats: VDJdb matching was skewed toward anti-spike CD8 responses and likely underestimated virus-specific expansions by missing private and CD4 specificities.

The study was a case-control design nested within a healthcare worker cohort in London, UK, with weekly nasopharyngeal swab PCR tests and blood sampling. Healthcare workers were enrolled in the week of the UK lockdown, from 23 to 31 March 2020, and were followed every week for up to roughly 15 weeks. The CDR3, cysteine through phenylalanine, is 15 amino acids long. Solely the CDR3 DNA is kept, with 45 bases framed from the first base. The germline V gene (reference sequence) yields LNHDA for CDR1 and SQIVND for CDR2. V loses 7 bases, J loses 3 bases, and the germline ends lie 13 bases apart. The library was prepared using 5' RACE. The sequencing machine was a NextSeq 500. Unique molecular identifiers were attached to individual cDNA molecules in the TCR library protocol so that sequencing error and PCR bias could be corrected. Both TCR alpha and beta chains were sequenced, and tight co-correlation was observed between alpha and beta sequence abundances in each sample. Processing in the source paper ran as follows. Decombinator V4 was used to annotate TCR sequences for V gene, J gene and CDR3. TCRs were defined as expanded if a significant change between any two time points was detected under a Poisson model with p below 0.0001. Abundances of TCRs were expressed as counts per million after normalisation to the total number of TCRs sequenced in each sample. MAIT TCRs were defined by TRAV1-2 paired with TRAJ12, TRAJ20 or TRAJ33, and iNKT TCRs by TRAV10 paired with TRAJ18. VDJdb, accessed on 1 November 2021, was searched for TCRs annotated for CMV, EBV and SARS-CoV-2, and TCRs annotated for more than one antigen were excluded. TCRdb redid the processing of the public reads, applying fastp at Q25 and MiXCR, and retained in-frame beta chains. When rows share a CDR3 protein, they turn into one entry using the most common DNA and genes. These V and J calls derive from TCRdb rather than the authors' analysis. In all, the sample holds 35,000 to 55,000 distinct CDR3 sequences, and approximately 6.5% of those were seen once. The ten largest account for less than 25% of the sample.

In regard to this clonotype: Its antigen is currently not known. Base quality data are lacking; no much larger clone is found one base away.

The clonotype originates from an adult who was a healthcare worker with PCR-confirmed SARS-CoV-2 infection or an uninfected control (not recorded which). In this chain, TRBV19 is recombined with TRBJ2-6; the D gene cannot be named for sure. The sample consisted of whole blood, taken at baseline. Here is the DNA: TGTGCCAGTAAAGGTGGGGAAGGTGGGGCCAACGTCCTGACTTTC. Translated, it gives CASKGGEGGANVLTF.